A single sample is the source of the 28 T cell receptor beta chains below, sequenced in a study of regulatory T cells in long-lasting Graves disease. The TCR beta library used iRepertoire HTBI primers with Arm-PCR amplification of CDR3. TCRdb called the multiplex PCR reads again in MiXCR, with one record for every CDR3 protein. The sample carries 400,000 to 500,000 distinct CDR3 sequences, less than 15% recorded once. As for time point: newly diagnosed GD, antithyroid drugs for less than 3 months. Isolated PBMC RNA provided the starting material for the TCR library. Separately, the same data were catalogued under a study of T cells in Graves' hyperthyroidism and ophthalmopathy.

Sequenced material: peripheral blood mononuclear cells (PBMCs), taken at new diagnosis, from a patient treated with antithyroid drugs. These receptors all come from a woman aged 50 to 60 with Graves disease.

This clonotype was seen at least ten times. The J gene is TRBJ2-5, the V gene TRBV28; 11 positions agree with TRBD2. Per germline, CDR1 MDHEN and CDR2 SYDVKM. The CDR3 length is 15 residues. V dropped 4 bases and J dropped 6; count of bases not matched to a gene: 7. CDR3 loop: CASSSVAGGLKTQYF. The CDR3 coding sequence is TGTGCCAGCAGTTCAGTAGCGGGAGGGCTGAAGACCCAGTACTTC.

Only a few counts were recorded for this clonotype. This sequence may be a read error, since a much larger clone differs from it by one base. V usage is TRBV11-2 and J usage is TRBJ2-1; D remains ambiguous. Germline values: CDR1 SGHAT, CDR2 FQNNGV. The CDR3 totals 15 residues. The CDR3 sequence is CASSLRAPPYSEQFF. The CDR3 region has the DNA TGTGCCAGCAGCTTACGCGCACCTCCCTACAGTGAGCAGTTCTTC.

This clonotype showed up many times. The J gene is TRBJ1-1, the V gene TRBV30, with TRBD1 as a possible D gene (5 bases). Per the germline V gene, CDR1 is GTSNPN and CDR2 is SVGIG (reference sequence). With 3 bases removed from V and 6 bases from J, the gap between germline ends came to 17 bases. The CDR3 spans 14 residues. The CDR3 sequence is CAWRAFGAVAEAFF. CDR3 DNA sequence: TGTGCCTGGAGGGCCTTTGGGGCGGTGGCTGAAGCTTTCTTT.

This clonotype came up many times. CDR3 in amino acids: CASSRGTSASTDTQYF. The CDR3 nucleotides are TGTGCCAGCAGTCGAGGGACCTCAGCTAGCACAGATACGCAGTATTTT. V gene TRBV27 combines with J gene TRBJ2-3, with D possibly being TRBD1 or TRBD2 (5 bases each). Germline lookup yields CDR1 MNHEY and CDR2 SMNVEV (reference sequence). The germline V and J ends were trimmed by 5 bases and 0 bases, with 15 bases remaining between them. This CDR3 has 16 amino acids.

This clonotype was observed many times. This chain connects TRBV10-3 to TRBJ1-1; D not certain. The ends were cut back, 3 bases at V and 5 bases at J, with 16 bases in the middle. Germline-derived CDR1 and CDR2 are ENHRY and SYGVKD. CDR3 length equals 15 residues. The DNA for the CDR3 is TGTGCCATCAGTGAACCGACTCTCGGTGGGACTGAAGCTTTCTTT. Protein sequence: CAISEPTLGGTEAFF.

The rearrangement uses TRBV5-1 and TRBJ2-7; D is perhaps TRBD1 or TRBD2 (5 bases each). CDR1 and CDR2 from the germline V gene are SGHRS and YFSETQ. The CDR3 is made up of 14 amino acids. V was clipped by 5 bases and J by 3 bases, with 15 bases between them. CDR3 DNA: TGCGCCAGCAGACCCACCGGGACGCTCTACGAGCAGTACTTC. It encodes CASRPTGTLYEQYF.

The chain's CDR3 is CASSAPTSELVVQFF. The CDR3 bases are TGTGCCAGTAGTGCCCCGACTAGCGAGCTGGTGGTGCAGTTCTTC. The chain links TRBV19 to TRBJ2-1; 8 bases line up with TRBD2. CDR3 length equals 15 residues. Looked up from germline, CDR1 is LNHDA and CDR2 is SQIVND (reference sequence). V was pared by 5 bases and J by 12 bases, with 15 bases of the junction left unmatched.

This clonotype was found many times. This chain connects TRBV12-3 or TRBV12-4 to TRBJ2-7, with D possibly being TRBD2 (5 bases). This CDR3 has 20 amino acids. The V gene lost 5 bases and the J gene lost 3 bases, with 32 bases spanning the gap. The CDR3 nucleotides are TGTGCCAGCAGTCTCTCTTATGCCCTTGAGGTGCAAGGCGGGTACTACGAGCAGTACTTC. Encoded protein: CASSLSYALEVQGGYYEQYF.

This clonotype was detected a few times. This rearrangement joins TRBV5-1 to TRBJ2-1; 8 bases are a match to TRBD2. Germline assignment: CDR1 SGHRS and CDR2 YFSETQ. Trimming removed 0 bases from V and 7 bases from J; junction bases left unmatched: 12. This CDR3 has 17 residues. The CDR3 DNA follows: TGCGCCAGCAGCTTGGTTGTCCGGGAGGGCCCCCTTAATGAGCAGTTCTTC. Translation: CASSLVVREGPLNEQFF.

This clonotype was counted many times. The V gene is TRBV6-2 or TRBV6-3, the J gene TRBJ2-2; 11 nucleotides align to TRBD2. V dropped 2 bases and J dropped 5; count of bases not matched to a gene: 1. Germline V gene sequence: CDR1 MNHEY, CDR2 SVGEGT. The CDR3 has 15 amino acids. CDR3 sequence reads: CASSYGTSGTGELFF. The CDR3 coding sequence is TGTGCCAGCAGTTACGGGACTAGCGGTACCGGGGAGCTGTTTTTT.

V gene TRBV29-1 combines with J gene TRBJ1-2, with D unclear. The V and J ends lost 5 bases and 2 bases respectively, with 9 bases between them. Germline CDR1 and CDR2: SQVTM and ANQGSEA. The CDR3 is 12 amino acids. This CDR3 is CSVSRENYGYTF. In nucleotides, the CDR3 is TGCAGCGTTTCTAGGGAGAACTATGGCTACACCTTC.

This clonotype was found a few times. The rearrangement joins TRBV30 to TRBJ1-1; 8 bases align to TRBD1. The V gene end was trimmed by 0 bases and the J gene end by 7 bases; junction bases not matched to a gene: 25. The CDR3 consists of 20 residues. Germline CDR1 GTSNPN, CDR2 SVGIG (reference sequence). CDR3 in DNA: TGTGCCTGGAGTGTACGACAGGGGAGTTCTCTGGCGCCCCGACCTATTGAAGCTTTCTTT. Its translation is CAWSVRQGSSLAPRPIEAFF.

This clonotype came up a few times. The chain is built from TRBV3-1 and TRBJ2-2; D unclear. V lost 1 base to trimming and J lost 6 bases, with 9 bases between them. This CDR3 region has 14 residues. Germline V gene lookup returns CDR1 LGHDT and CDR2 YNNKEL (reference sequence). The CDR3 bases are TGTGCCAGCAGCCAAGCTCCGGGTTCCGGGGAGCTGTTTTTT. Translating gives CASSQAPGSGELFF.

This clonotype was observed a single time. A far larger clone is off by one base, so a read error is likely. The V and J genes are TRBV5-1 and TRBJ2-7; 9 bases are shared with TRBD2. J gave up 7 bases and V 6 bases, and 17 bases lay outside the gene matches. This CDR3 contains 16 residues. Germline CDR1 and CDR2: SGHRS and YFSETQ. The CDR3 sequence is CASTLTGTSIYNEQYF. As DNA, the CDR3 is TGCGCCAGCACCCTAACCGGGACTAGCATCTACAATGAGCAGTACTTC.

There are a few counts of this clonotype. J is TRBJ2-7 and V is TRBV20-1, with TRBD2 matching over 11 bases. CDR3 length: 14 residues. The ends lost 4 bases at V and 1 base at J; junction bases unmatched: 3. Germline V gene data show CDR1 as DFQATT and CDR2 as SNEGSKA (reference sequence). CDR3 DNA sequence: TGCAGTGCTAATGGACTAGCGGGTTCCTACGAGCAGTACTTC. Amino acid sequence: CSANGLAGSYEQYF.

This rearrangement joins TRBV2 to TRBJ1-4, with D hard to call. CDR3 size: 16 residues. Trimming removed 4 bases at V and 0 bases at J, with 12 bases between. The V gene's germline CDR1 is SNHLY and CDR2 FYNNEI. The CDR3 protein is CASSVLPEATNEKLFF. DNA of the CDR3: TGTGCCAGCAGTGTTCTACCAGAAGCAACTAATGAAAAACTGTTTTTT.

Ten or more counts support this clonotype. CDR3: CASSLSSGAYNEQFF. CDR3 sequence (DNA): TGTGCCAGCAGTTTATCTAGCGGTGCCTACAATGAGCAGTTCTTC. This rearrangement joins TRBV12-3 or TRBV12-4 to TRBJ2-1, with TRBD2 matching 7 bases. The CDR3 is 15 residues long. The ends lost 2 bases at V and 2 bases at J; junction bases unmatched: 3.

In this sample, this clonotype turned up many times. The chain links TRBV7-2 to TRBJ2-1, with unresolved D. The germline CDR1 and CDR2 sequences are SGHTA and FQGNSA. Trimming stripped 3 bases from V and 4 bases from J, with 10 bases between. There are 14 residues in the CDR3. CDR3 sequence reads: CASSFAIRYNEQFF. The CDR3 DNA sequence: TGTGCCAGCAGCTTCGCGATCCGATACAATGAGCAGTTCTTC.

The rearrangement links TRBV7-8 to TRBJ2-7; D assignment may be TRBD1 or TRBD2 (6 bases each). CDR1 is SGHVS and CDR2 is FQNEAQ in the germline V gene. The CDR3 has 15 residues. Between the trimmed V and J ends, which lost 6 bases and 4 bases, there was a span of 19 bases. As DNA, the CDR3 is TGTGCCAGCAGTTACCGATGGGGGGCAAGGTACGAGCAGTACTTC. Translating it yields CASSYRWGARYEQYF.

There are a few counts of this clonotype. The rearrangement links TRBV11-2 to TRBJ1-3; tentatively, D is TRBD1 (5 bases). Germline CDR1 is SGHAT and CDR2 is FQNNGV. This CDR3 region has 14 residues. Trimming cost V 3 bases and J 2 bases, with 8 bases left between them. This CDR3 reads CASSFLRAGNTIYF. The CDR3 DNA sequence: TGTGCCAGCAGCTTTCTCAGGGCTGGAAACACCATATATTTT.

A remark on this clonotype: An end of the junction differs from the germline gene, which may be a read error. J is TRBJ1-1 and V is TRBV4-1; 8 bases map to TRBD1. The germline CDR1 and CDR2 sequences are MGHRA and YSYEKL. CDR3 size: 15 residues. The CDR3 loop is CASSQAETGEDGAFF. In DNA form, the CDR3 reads TGTGCCAGCAGCCAAGCAGAGACAGGGGAGGATGGAGCTTTCTTT.

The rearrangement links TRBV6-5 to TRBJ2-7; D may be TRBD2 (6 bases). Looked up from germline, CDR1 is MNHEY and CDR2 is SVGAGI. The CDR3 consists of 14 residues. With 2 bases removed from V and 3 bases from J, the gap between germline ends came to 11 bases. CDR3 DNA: TGTGCCAGCAGTTACAGGGGAGGCTACTACGAGCAGTACTTC. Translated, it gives CASSYRGGYYEQYF.

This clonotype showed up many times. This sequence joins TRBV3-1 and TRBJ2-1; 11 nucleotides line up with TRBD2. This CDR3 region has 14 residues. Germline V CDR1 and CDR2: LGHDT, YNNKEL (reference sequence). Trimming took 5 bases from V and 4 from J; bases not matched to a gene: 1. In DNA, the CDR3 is TGTGCCAGCAGCAGACTAGCGGGGTACAATGAGCAGTTCTTC. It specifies CASSRLAGYNEQFF.

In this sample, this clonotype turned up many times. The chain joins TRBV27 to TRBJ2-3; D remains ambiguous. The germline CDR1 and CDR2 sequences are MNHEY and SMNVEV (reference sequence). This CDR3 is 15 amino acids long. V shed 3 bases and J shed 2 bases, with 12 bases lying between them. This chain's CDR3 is CASSLFTGSTDTQYF. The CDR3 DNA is TGTGCCAGCAGTTTGTTTACGGGCTCCACAGATACGCAGTATTTT.

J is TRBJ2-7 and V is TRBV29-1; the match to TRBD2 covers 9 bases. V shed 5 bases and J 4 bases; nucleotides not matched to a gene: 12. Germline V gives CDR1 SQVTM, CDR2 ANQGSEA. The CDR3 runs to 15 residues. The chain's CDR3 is CSVKGLAGAEYEQYF. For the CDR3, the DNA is TGCAGCGTTAAAGGCTTAGCGGGAGCAGAATACGAGCAGTACTTC.

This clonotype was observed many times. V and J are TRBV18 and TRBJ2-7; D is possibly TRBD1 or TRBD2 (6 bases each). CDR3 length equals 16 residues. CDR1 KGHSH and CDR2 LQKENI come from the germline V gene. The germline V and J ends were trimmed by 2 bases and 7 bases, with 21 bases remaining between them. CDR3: CASSPRRGAGEFEQYF. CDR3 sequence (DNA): TGTGCCAGCTCACCAAGGAGGGGAGCAGGGGAGTTTGAGCAGTACTTC.

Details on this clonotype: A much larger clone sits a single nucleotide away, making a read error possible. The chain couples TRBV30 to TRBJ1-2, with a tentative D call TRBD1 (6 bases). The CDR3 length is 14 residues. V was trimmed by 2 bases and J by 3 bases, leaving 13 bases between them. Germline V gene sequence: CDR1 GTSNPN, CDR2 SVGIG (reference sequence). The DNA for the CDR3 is TGTGCCTGGAGTCTGATACGGGGGCACTATGGCTACACCTTC. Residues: CAWSLIRGHYGYTF. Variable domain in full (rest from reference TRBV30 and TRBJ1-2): SQTIHQWPATLVQPVGSPLSLECTVEGTSNPNLYWYRQAAGRGLQLLFYSVGIGQISSEVPQNLSASRPQDRQFILSSKKLLLSDSGFYLCAWSLIRGHYGYTFGSGTRLTVV.

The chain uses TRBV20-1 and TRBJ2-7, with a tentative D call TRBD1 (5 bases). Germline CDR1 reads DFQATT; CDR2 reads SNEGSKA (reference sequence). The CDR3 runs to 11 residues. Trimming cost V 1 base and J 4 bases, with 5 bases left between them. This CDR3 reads CSARGQYEQYF. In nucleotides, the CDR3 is TGCAGTGCTAGAGGACAGTACGAGCAGTACTTC.